This T cell receptor beta chain was captured in a study of T cells after yellow fever vaccination. Per the germline V gene, CDR1 is DFQATT and CDR2 is SNEGSKA (reference sequence). V lost 0 bases and J lost 5, with 16 bases in between. The CDR3 covers 15 residues. TCRdb ran MiXCR on the 5' RACE reads and lists one entry per CDR3 protein. The sample shows a few hundred thousand distinct CDR3 sequences, around 4.4% of them seen only once. The rearrangement links TRBV20-1 to TRBJ1-1, with D possibly matching TRBD1 (5 bases). Source: PBMCs, taken 15 days after the yellow fever booster vaccination. This TCR was recovered from a young man who received the YFV17D yellow fever vaccine. CDR3 sequence: CSARDSPQGWTEAFF. The CDR3 bases are TGCAGTGCTAGAGACTCCCCTCAGGGATGGACTGAAGCTTTCTTT.